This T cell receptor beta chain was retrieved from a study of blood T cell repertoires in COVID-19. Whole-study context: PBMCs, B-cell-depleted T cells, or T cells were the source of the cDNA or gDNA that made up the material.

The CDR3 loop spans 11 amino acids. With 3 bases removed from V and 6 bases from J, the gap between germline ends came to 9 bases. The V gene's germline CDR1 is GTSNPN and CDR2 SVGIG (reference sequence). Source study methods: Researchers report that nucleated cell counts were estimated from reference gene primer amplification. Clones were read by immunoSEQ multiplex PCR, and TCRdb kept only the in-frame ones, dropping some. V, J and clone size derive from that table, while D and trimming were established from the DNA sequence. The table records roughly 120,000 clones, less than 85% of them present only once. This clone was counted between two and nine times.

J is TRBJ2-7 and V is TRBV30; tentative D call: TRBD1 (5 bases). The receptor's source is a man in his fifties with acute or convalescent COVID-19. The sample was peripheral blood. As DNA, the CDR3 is TGTGCCTGGAGGCAGGGCGCCGAGCAGTACTTC. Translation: CAWRQGAEQYF.